The T cell receptor (beta chain) described here comes from a study of cytomegalovirus exposure and HLA in healthy donors. Overall study results and limits: Previously analyzed data showed that most TCR beta V segments were productive at a frequency of about 87% or about 30%.

Primers for the PCR totalled 60 Vbeta and 13 Jbeta. Produced via immunoSEQ multiplex PCR; TCRdb's table is partial and in-frame only. This table holds about 240,000 clones, roughly 82% found once. This CDR3 is 15 amino acids long. CDR1 is KGHSH, CDR2 LQKENI, per germline. Trimming removed 4 bases from V and 0 bases from J, with 12 bases in between. A note on this clone: Its target is unknown.

This rearrangement joins TRBV18 to TRBJ1-2; D not resolved. This receptor was taken from a woman aged 40 to 55 in good health and CMV-seropositive. Sequencing used PBMCs. For the CDR3, the DNA is TGTGCCAGCTCACTTACAGTGGATCCTAACTATGGCTACACCTTC. It yields the protein CASSLTVDPNYGYTF.